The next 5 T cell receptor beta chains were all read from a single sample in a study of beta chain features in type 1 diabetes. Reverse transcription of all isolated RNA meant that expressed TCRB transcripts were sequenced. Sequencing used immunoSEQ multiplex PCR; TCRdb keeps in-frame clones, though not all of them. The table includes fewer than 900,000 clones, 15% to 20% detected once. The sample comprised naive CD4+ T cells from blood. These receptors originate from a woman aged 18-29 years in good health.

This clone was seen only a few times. This chain's CDR3 is CASSKPGRGAFF. The CDR3 nucleotides are TGTGCCAGCAGTAAACCGGGCCGGGGGGCTTTCTTT. This chain connects TRBV6-5 to TRBJ1-1; possible D gene TRBD1, 5 bases. CDR3 length: 12 residues. Per the germline V gene, CDR1 is MNHEY and CDR2 is SVGAGI. The ends were cut back, 5 bases at V and 11 bases at J, with 15 bases in the middle.

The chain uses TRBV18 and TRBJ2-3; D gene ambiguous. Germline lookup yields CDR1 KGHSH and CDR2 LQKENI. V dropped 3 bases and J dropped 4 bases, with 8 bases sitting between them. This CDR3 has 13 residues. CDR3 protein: CASSPPPADTQYF. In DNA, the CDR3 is TGTGCCAGCTCACCGCCTCCAGCAGATACGCAGTATTTT.

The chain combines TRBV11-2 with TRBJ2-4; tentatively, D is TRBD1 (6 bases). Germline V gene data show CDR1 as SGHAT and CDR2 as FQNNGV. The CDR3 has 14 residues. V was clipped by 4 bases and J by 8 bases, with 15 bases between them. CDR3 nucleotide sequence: TGTGCCAGCAGCTCGCCAGGGGATACAGACATTCAGTACTTC. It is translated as CASSSPGDTDIQYF.

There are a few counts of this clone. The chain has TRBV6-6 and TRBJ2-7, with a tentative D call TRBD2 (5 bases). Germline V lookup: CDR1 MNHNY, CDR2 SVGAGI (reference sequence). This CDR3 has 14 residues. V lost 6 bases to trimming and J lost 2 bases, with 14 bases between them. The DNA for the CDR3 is TGTGCCAGCAGGTTTATTAGAGGGACCTACGAGCAGTACTTC. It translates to CASRFIRGTYEQYF.

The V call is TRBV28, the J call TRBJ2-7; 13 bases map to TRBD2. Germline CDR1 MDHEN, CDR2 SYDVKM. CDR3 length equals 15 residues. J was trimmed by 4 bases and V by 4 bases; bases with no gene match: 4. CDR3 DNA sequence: TGTGCCAGCAGTTCTTGGACTAGCGGGAGTTACGAGCAGTACTTC. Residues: CASSSWTSGSYEQYF. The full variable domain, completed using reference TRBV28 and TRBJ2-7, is DVKVTQSSRYLVKRTGEKVFLECVQDMDHENMFWYRQDPGLGLRLIYFSYDVKMKEKGDIPEGYSVSREKKERFSLILESASTNQTSMYLCASSSWTSGSYEQYFGPGTRLTVT.